Each of the 21 T cell receptor beta chains below was sequenced from the same sample in a study of T cell changes during pregnancy in multiple sclerosis. TCRdb's table, derived via immunoSEQ multiplex PCR, lists solely in-frame clones and lacks some. The table lists over 70,000 clones, roughly 92% of them singletons. Sequenced here: peripheral blood, sampled in the first trimester of pregnancy. Receptors originate from a female donor in good health, enrolled as a control in a pregnancy study.

J is TRBJ1-5 and V is TRBV18; 7 nucleotides line up with TRBD1. Trimming removed 3 bases from V and 1 base from J; junction bases left unmatched: 9. Germline assignment: CDR1 KGHSH and CDR2 LQKENI. CDR3 length: 17 residues. The CDR3 sequence is CASSPTDRARSNQPQHF. The CDR3 bases are TGTGCCAGCTCACCTACTGACAGGGCTAGGAGCAATCAGCCCCAGCATTTT.

The genes are TRBV7-9 and TRBJ2-7, with 9 bases aligning to TRBD1. This CDR3 is 11 amino acids long. Germline lookup yields CDR1 SEHNR and CDR2 FQNEAQ (reference sequence). Trimming cost V 8 bases and J 7 bases; bases outside gene matches: 3. The CDR3 DNA follows: TGTGCCAGCGCGACAGGGGGGGAGCAGTACTTC. Its translation is CASATGGEQYF.

V and J are TRBV18 and TRBJ2-7, with 10 bases that match TRBD2. The V gene end was trimmed by 0 bases and the J gene end by 6 bases; junction bases not matched to a gene: 11. The CDR3 is 17 residues long. Germline V CDR1 and CDR2: KGHSH, LQKENI. Written as DNA, the CDR3 is TGTGCCAGCTCACCACCGGTGGCAAGCGGGAGGGTCGGCGAGCAGTACTTC. Its translation is CASSPPVASGRVGEQYF.

CDR3 nucleotide sequence: TGTGCCAGCAGCCCCCGACAGGGATCCTACAATGAGCAGTTCTTC. Its translation: CASSPRQGSYNEQFF. The chain has TRBV11-2 and TRBJ2-1; TRBD1 agrees at 7 bases. Per the germline V gene, CDR1 is SGHAT and CDR2 is FQNNGV. V dropped 5 bases and J dropped 1; count of bases not matched to a gene: 5. This CDR3 region has 15 residues.

This clone appeared a single time. The chain joins TRBV11-2 to TRBJ2-5, with 12 bases that match TRBD2. This CDR3 has 15 amino acids. The germline V gene has CDR1 SGHAT and CDR2 FQNNGV. V was clipped by 3 bases and J by 5 bases; unmatched bases: 4. In DNA form, the CDR3 reads TGTGCCAGCAGCTTGACTAGCGGGAGTTGGGAGACCCAGTACTTC. Protein product: CASSLTSGSWETQYF.

The chain uses TRBV19 and TRBJ2-7; tentatively, D is TRBD2 (6 bases). V was shortened by 3 bases and J by 1 base, with 10 bases between the two germline ends. Looked up from germline, CDR1 is LNHDA and CDR2 is SQIVND (reference sequence). The CDR3 has 14 residues. The CDR3 loop reads CASSMRRGSYEQYF. The CDR3 coding sequence is TGTGCCAGTAGTATGCGACGGGGGTCCTACGAGCAGTACTTC.

This chain links TRBV5-1 with TRBJ2-3; 7 bases line up with TRBD2. J was trimmed by 0 bases and V by 4 bases; bases with no gene match: 8. The CDR3 extends over 16 amino acids. Germline values: CDR1 SGHRS, CDR2 YFSETQ. CDR3 residues: CASSVVAGSSTDTQYF. CDR3 nucleotide sequence: TGCGCCAGCAGCGTGGTAGCGGGTTCTAGCACAGATACGCAGTATTTT. The entire variable domain, with the rest obtained from reference TRBV5-1 and TRBJ2-3, is as follows: KAGVTQTPRYLIKTRGQQVTLSCSPISGHRSVSWYQQTPGQGLQFLFEYFSETQRNKGNFPGRFSGRQFSNSRSEMNVSTLELGDSALYLCASSVVAGSSTDTQYFGPGTRLTVL.

V usage is TRBV5-1 and J usage is TRBJ1-1; D ambiguous. Trimming stripped 0 bases from V and 1 base from J, with 10 bases between. Germline lookup yields CDR1 SGHRS and CDR2 YFSETQ. The CDR3 covers 15 residues. The CDR3 nucleotides read TGCGCCAGCAGCTTGGACCCGGCGGGGAACACTGAAGCTTTCTTT. Its protein is CASSLDPAGNTEAFF.

This clone was found once. The chain joins TRBV7-9 to TRBJ1-3; TRBD1 is a possible D gene (6 bases). This CDR3 region has 18 residues. Trimming pared 10 bases from V and 1 base from J, leaving 26 bases between. CDR1 and CDR2 from the germline V gene are SEHNR and FQNEAQ (reference sequence). The CDR3 DNA reads TGTGCCACCTCCTCGTTGTGGGGGGGGCGAGGTTCTGGAAACACCATATATTTT. Its translation: CATSSLWGGRGSGNTIYF.

The J gene is TRBJ1-1, the V gene TRBV27, with 7 bases lining up with TRBD1. Germline CDR1 is MNHEY and CDR2 is SMNVEV (reference sequence). The CDR3 loop spans 14 amino acids. V shed 4 bases and J 4 bases; nucleotides not matched to a gene: 6. The CDR3 loop is CASSSQGFFTEAFF. As DNA, the CDR3 is TGTGCCAGCAGTTCACAGGGGTTCTTCACTGAAGCTTTCTTT.

This clone was seen only once. V and J are TRBV6-6 and TRBJ2-1; TRBD2 matches 7 bases. From germline, CDR1 is MNHNY and CDR2 SVGAGI (reference sequence). The CDR3 sequence is 16 residues long. With 0 bases clipped from V and 6 bases from J, the junction kept 8 bases outside the gene matches. The CDR3 region has the DNA TGTGCCAGCAGTTACTCGGGGGGGAGGTGGGGCAATGAGCAGTTCTTC. Its translation: CASSYSGGRWGNEQFF.

Details on this clone: Sequence at one end of the junction differs from germline and may be a read error. The chain recombines TRBV5-1 with TRBJ2-7, with 8 bases aligning to TRBD1. The germline gives CDR1 SGHRS, CDR2 YFSETQ. The CDR3 is 14 amino acids. In DNA, the CDR3 is TGCGCCAGCGGATATTGGACAGGGCCGAACGACCAGTACTTC. This encodes CASGYWTGPNDQYF.

The chain employs TRBV29-1 and TRBJ2-3, with TRBD1 identical over 9 bases. J was trimmed by 2 bases and V by 1 base; bases with no gene match: 10. CDR3 size: 17 residues. Germline assignment: CDR1 SQVTM and CDR2 ANQGSEA. CDR3 region: CSVEGTRDRAYTDTQYF. The CDR3 DNA is TGCAGCGTTGAAGGTACCCGGGACAGGGCTTACACAGATACGCAGTATTTT.

CDR3 sequence: CAISEYRGMETQYF. The CDR3, as DNA: TGTGCCATCAGTGAGTACAGGGGAATGGAGACCCAGTACTTC. The V and J genes are TRBV10-3 and TRBJ2-5; TRBD1 agrees at 7 bases. Germline V gene data show CDR1 as ENHRY and CDR2 as SYGVKD. V lost 1 base, J lost 5 bases, and 4 bases stayed unmatched. The CDR3 has 14 residues.

The gene calls are TRBV2 and TRBJ1-4; the match to TRBD1 covers 10 bases. Germline CDR1 reads SNHLY; CDR2 reads FYNNEI. V was clipped by 4 bases and J by 10 bases; unmatched bases: 6. This CDR3 has 14 amino acids. Written as DNA, the CDR3 is TGTGCCAGCAGTGGGGACAGGGGCGAAGGAAAACTGTTTTTT. It translates to CASSGDRGEGKLFF.

CDR3: CASSLQGAGETQYF. In DNA form, the CDR3 reads TGCGCCAGCAGCTTACAGGGGGCAGGGGAGACCCAGTACTTC. J is TRBJ2-5 and V is TRBV5-1, with 9 bases matching TRBD1. The CDR3 is 14 residues long. Germline lookup yields CDR1 SGHRS and CDR2 YFSETQ. V shed 2 bases and J 5 bases; nucleotides not matched to a gene: 4.

The V and J genes are TRBV21-1 and TRBJ2-7; the tabulated D call, TRBD2, remains unverified against the DNA. TRBV21-1 is designated a pseudogene. This CDR3 region has 15 residues. CDR3 loop: CASSKTLAGAYEQYF. The CDR3 DNA is TGTGCCAGCAGCAAAACGCTAGCGGGTGCCTACGAGCAGTACTTC.

The rearrangement uses TRBV7-6 and TRBJ2-3; 7 nucleotides line up with TRBD2. After removal of 11 bases from V and 2 bases from J, the junction contained 7 bases not matched to a gene. CDR3 length: 13 amino acids. Germline lookup yields CDR1 SGHVS and CDR2 FNYEAQ. The CDR3 sequence: CASGGGTTDTQYF. CDR3 DNA sequence: TGTGCCTCTGGGGGGGGGACCACAGATACGCAGTATTTT.

This chain connects TRBV5-1 to TRBJ2-3; maybe TRBD2 (6 bases). Germline CDR1 is SGHRS and CDR2 is YFSETQ. This CDR3 contains 13 residues. V was clipped by 4 bases and J by 3 bases, with 9 bases between them. CDR3 region: CASSREITDTQYF. Written as DNA, the CDR3 is TGCGCCAGCAGCCGGGAGATAACAGATACGCAGTATTTT.

This chain links TRBV4-1 with TRBJ2-7; 10 nucleotides line up with TRBD2. CDR1 is MGHRA, CDR2 YSYEKL, per germline. The CDR3 runs to 14 residues. V was clipped by 1 base and J by 5 bases; unmatched bases: 2. CDR3 coding DNA: TGCGCCAGCAGCCAAGTACTAGCGGGAAACGAGCAGTACTTC. Protein: CASSQVLAGNEQYF.

The V gene is TRBV10-3, the J gene TRBJ2-5; 7 bases match TRBD1. J lost 2 bases, V lost 3 bases, and 3 bases had no gene match. In germline, CDR1 is ENHRY, CDR2 SYGVKD. The CDR3 extends over 14 amino acids. The CDR3 loop is CAISDRGQQETQYF. CDR3 nucleotides: TGTGCCATCAGTGATAGGGGACAGCAAGAGACCCAGTACTTC.